Given below is one T cell receptor beta chain in context. The sample comes from a study of identical twins. Each CDR3 protein gets one entry after TCRdb re-called the 5' RACE reads with MiXCR. Of some 560,000 distinct CDR3 sequences listed, 9.6% are singletons. These same records also appear under a second study, on yellow fever vaccine responses in identical twins.

This receptor was identified in a woman aged 18-35 years in good health. Sequencing was carried out using PBMCs.

In DNA form, the CDR3 reads TGTGCCTGGAGTGTACTTGGACAGGGGGCCGGGGAGCTGTTTTTT. It specifies CAWSVLGQGAGELFF. The chain couples TRBV30 to TRBJ2-2, with 10 nucleotides matching TRBD1. This CDR3 has 15 residues. Germline V CDR1 and CDR2: GTSNPN, SVGIG (reference sequence). V was clipped by 0 bases and J by 6 bases; unmatched bases: 4.